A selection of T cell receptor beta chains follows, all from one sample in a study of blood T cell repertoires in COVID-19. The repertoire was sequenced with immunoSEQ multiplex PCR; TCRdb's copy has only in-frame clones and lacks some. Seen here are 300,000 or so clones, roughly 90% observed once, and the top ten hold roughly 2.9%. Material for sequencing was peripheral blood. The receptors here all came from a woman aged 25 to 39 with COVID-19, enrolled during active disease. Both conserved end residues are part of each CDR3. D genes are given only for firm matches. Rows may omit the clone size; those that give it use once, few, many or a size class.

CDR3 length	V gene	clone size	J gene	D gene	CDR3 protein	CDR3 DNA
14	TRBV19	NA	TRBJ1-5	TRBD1	CASSITGGGQPQHF	TGTGCCAGTAGTATAACAGGGGGCGGTCAGCCCCAGCATTTT
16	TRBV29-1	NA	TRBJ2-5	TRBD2	CSPITGTSGPQETQYF	TGCAGCCCAATCACCGGGACTAGCGGGCCCCAAGAGACCCAGTACTTC
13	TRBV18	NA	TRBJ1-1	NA	CASSLRGNTEAFF	TGTGCCAGCTCACTCAGGGGGAACACTGAAGCTTTCTTT
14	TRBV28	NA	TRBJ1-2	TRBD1	CASSQGAGNYGYTF	TGTGCCAGCAGTCAGGGGGCAGGGAACTATGGCTACACCTTC
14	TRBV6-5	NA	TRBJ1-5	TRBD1	CASSSGTGNQPQHF	TGTGCCAGCAGTTCCGGGACAGGGAATCAGCCCCAGCATTTT
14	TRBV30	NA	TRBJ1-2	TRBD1	CAWRTRGRPAGYTF	TGTGCCTGGAGGACCAGGGGGCGTCCGGCAGGCTACACCTTC
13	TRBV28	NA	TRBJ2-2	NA	CASSLFRAGELFF	TGTGCCAGCAGTTTATTCCGCGCCGGGGAGCTGTTTTTT
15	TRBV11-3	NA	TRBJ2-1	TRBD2	CASSPGLVSYNEQFF	TGTGCCAGCAGTCCAGGACTAGTCTCCTACAATGAGCAGTTCTTC
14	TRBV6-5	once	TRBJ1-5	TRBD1	CASSQGRGDQPQHF	TGTGCCAGCAGTCAGGGCAGGGGGGATCAGCCCCAGCATTTT
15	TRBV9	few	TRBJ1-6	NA	CASSVDQIYNSPLHF	TGTGCCAGCAGCGTAGATCAAATCTATAATTCACCCCTCCACTTT
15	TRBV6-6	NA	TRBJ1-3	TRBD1	CASSYGTGTGNTIYF	TGTGCCAGCAGTTACGGGACAGGGACCGGAAACACCATATATTTT
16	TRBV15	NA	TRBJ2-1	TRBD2	CATSRRLAETYNEQFF	TGTGCCACCAGCAGGCGTCTAGCGGAGACCTACAATGAGCAGTTCTTC
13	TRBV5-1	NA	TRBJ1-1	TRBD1	CASRPTGGTEAFF	TGCGCCAGCAGACCCACAGGGGGCACTGAAGCTTTCTTT
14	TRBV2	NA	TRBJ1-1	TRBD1	CASSPDRVNTEAFF	TGTGCCAGCAGTCCAGACAGGGTGAACACTGAAGCTTTCTTT
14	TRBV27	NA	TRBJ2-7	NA	CASSLGTRAYEQYF	TGTGCCAGCAGTTTGGGTACTAGGGCCTACGAGCAGTACTTC
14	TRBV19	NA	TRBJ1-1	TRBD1	CASSMGTANTEAFF	TGTGCCAGTAGTATGGGGACAGCCAACACTGAAGCTTTCTTT
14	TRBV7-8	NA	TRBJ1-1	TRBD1	CASSLDRGDTEAFF	TGTGCCAGCAGCTTGGACAGGGGAGACACTGAAGCTTTCTTT
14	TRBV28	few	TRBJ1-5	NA	CASFPRVGNQPQHF	TGTGCCAGCTTCCCCAGGGTAGGCAATCAGCCCCAGCATTTT